This T cell receptor beta chain was recorded in a study of long-term antiretroviral therapy in people with HIV. This CDR3 has 14 residues. With 4 bases removed from V and 1 base from J, the gap between germline ends came to 11 bases. CDR1 and CDR2 (germline): SGHRS, YFSETQ. Running of the v3.0 immunoSEQ assay took place at survey level. Assay: immunoSEQ multiplex PCR; the TCRdb copy retains only in-frame clones and omits some. The sample records under 30,000 clones, approximately 80% being singletons. This clone was seen once. Sequenced material: unsorted PBMCs, taken at the start of antiretroviral therapy, before treatment. The source of this sequence is a woman aged 18-35 years with HIV. The rearrangement links TRBV5-1 to TRBJ1-1; D perhaps matches TRBD1 (6 bases). The CDR3 is CASSEGQKNTEAFF. CDR3 bases: TGCGCCAGCAGCGAGGGACAAAAGAACACTGAAGCTTTCTTT.